This is a list of T cell receptor beta chains from one sample in a study of blood T cell repertoires in COVID-19. This table comes from immunoSEQ multiplex PCR, and its TCRdb copy is limited to in-frame clones, with some not included. In the table there are roughly 300,000 clones, roughly 85% of which are singletons. The sequencing input was PBMCs or T cells enriched from blood (not recorded which). The origin of the receptors is a woman in her thirties who had recovered from COVID-19. The CDR3 runs from the conserved cysteine through the conserved F or W. D genes are given only for firm matches. Only some rows state a clone size, as once, few, many or a class for expanded clones.

v_gene	abundance	j_gene	d_gene	CDR3aa	CDR3nt
TRBV15	.	TRBJ2-4	.	CATSRRVRELAKNIQYF	TGTGCCACCAGCAGACGCGTACGGGAACTAGCCAAAAACATTCAGTACTTC
TRBV19	.	TRBJ1-5	.	CASSTSGRGNQPQHF	TGTGCCAGTAGTACCTCGGGGAGGGGCAATCAGCCCCAGCATTTT
TRBV2	.	TRBJ2-1	.	CASKDNEQLF	TGTGCCAGCAAGGACAATGAGCAGCTCTTC
TRBV19	.	TRBJ1-5	.	CASSIEQGLGNQPQHF	TGTGCCAGTAGTATAGAGCAGGGTTTAGGCAATCAGCCCCAGCATTTT
TRBV13	.	TRBJ2-7	.	CASSLGGRGGYEQYF	TGTGCCAGCAGCTTGGGTGGCAGGGGCGGCTACGAGCAGTACTTC
TRBV29-1	.	TRBJ2-3	TRBD2	CSVEGRGEGDTQYF	TGCAGCGTTGAAGGACGGGGGGAGGGAGATACGCAGTATTTT
TRBV6-1	.	TRBJ2-7	.	CASSEPTSYEQYF	TGTGCCAGCAGTGAGCCGACATCCTACGAGCAGTACTTC
TRBV7-9	.	TRBJ1-5	TRBD1	CASSPGTGSNQPQHF	TGTGCCAGCAGCCCAGGGACAGGGAGCAATCAGCCCCAGCATTTT
TRBV27	.	TRBJ1-5	TRBD1	CASSFGRGPNQPQHF	TGTGCCAGCAGTTTTGGCAGGGGGCCGAATCAGCCCCAGCATTTT
TRBV25-1	.	TRBJ2-1	.	CASSDRVVDEQFF	TGTGCCAGCAGTGACAGGGTAGTGGATGAGCAGTTCTTC
TRBV5-6	.	TRBJ1-1	.	CASSLFGDYRGAEAFF	TGTGCCAGCAGCTTGTTCGGGGACTATAGAGGGGCTGAAGCTTTCTTT
TRBV2	.	TRBJ1-1	TRBD1	CASSRDRGSAFF	TGTGCCAGCAGCCGGGACAGAGGGTCCGCTTTCTTT
TRBV7-2	.	TRBJ1-1	.	CASSLVRTEAFF	TGTGCCAGCAGCTTAGTGAGGACTGAAGCTTTCTTT
TRBV4-1	.	TRBJ1-1	TRBD1	CASSHRDSTVAEAFF	TGCGCCAGCAGCCACCGGGACAGCACTGTCGCTGAAGCTTTCTTT
TRBV6-1	.	TRBJ2-7	TRBD1	CASSEAGTGRAEQYF	TGTGCCAGCAGTGAAGCGGGGACAGGGCGCGCCGAGCAGTACTTC
TRBV4-1	.	TRBJ2-1	TRBD1	CASDPGTGGNEQFF	TGCGCCAGCGACCCAGGGACAGGAGGCAATGAGCAGTTCTTC
TRBV11-2	.	TRBJ1-1	TRBD1	CASSLRKPGTGNTEAFF	TGTGCCAGCAGCTTAAGAAAACCCGGGACAGGTAACACTGAAGCTTTCTTT
TRBV6-5	.	TRBJ1-6	.	CASAGNNSPLHF	TGTGCCAGCGCAGGGAATAATTCACCCCTCCACTTT
TRBV9	once	TRBJ2-7	TRBD1	CASSAGTDYEQYF	TGTGCCAGCAGCGCGGGGACAGACTACGAGCAGTACTTC
TRBV27	.	TRBJ1-1	.	CASSPAGRAEAFF	TGTGCCAGCAGTCCCGCGGGGAGGGCTGAAGCTTTCTTT
TRBV4-3	.	TRBJ2-5	TRBD2	CASSQDQTSGGASQETQYF	TGCGCCAGCAGCCAAGATCAGACTAGCGGGGGGGCCTCCCAAGAGACCCAGTACTTC
TRBV11-2	once	TRBJ2-1	TRBD2	CASSLAGGAYEQFF	TGTGCCAGCAGCTTAGCGGGGGGGGCCTATGAGCAGTTCTTC
TRBV5-4	.	TRBJ2-5	TRBD2	CASSPGLLAGDPGQETQYF	TGTGCCAGCAGCCCGGGGTTGCTAGCGGGGGACCCCGGGCAAGAGACCCAGTACTTC
TRBV4-2	few	TRBJ2-1	TRBD2	CASSHGGAGYNEQFF	TGTGCCAGCAGCCACGGGGGGGCCGGCTACAATGAGCAGTTCTTC
TRBV19	.	TRBJ1-1	.	CASSIDLTGTEAFF	TGTGCCAGTAGTATAGATCTGACGGGCACTGAAGCTTTCTTT
TRBV14	once	TRBJ1-1	.	CASSHPAPGSLGAFF	TGTGCCAGCAGCCACCCAGCACCGGGGTCACTGGGAGCTTTCTTT
TRBV7-2	.	TRBJ1-1	.	CAKTYRDKRYMNTEAFF	TGTGCCAAAACATACCGGGACAAACGATATATGAACACTGAAGCTTTCTTT
TRBV30	.	TRBJ1-6	.	CAWSKGVVRERSPLHF	TGTGCCTGGAGTAAAGGCGTGGTCCGGGAAAGGTCACCCCTCCACTTT
TRBV5-1	.	TRBJ2-3	.	CASSLVGGSYGDTQYF	TGCGCCAGCAGCTTGGTCGGGGGATCTTATGGAGATACGCAGTATTTT
TRBV19	.	TRBJ1-6	.	CASSLDRQSNSPLHF	TGTGCCAGTAGTCTGGACCGACAGTCGAATTCACCCCTCCACTTT
TRBV5-6	.	TRBJ1-2	.	CASSSRGHYGYTF	TGTGCCAGCAGCTCAAGGGGCCACTATGGCTACACCTTC
TRBV7-2	.	TRBJ1-6	.	CASSNTNRAFSYITSPLHF	TGTGCCAGCAGCAACACCAACAGGGCCTTCTCATACATAACGTCACCCCTCCACTTT